This T cell receptor (beta chain) was documented in a study of blood T cell repertoires in COVID-19. Across the whole study: PBMCs, B-cell-depleted T cells, or T cells were the source of the cDNA or gDNA that made up the material.

This clone appeared a single time. An end of the junction differs from the germline gene, which may be a read error. Using immunoSEQ multiplex PCR, the repertoire was profiled, and TCRdb retains in-frame clones only, with some absent. The sample holds about 150,000 clones, roughly nine tenths seen once. This CDR3 region has 15 residues. The V gene's germline CDR1 is KGHSY and CDR2 FQNENV. Material: peripheral blood. V and J are TRBV16 and TRBJ1-4; D not certain. This receptor was identified in a man aged 18 to 35 with COVID-19, enrolled during active disease. The CDR3 bases are TGTGCCAGCAGCCAATCGCGGCAGAATAATGAAAAACTGCTTTTT. This codes for CASSQSRQNNEKLLF.